The next 21 T cell receptor beta chains were all read from a single sample in a study of T cells after yellow fever vaccination. TCRdb re-analysed the 5' RACE reads in MiXCR, keeping a single row per CDR3 protein. The repertoire holds 150,000 to 200,000 distinct CDR3 sequences, with approximately 9.9% as singletons. The sample here was CD8+ T cells sorted from PBMCs, taken 15 days after the yellow fever booster vaccination. Source of these receptors: a man aged 18-30 years who received the YFV17D yellow fever vaccine.

This clonotype was picked up a small number of times. V and J are TRBV21-1 and TRBJ2-3. TRBV21-1 is a pseudogene locus. The CDR3 spans 9 residues. The CDR3 is CARLDTQYF. The CDR3 bases are TGTGCCAGGCTAGATACGCAGTATTTT.

The chain joins TRBV4-3 to TRBJ1-6; D is unclear. Germline CDR1 reads LGHNA; CDR2 reads YSLEER. The CDR3 totals 15 residues. With 1 base removed from V and 1 base from J, the gap between germline ends came to 5 bases. CDR3: CASSQGESYNSPLHF. As DNA, the CDR3 is TGCGCCAGCAGCCAAGGGGAGTCCTATAATTCACCCCTCCACTTT.

This chain links TRBV12-3 or TRBV12-4 with TRBJ2-2, with 13 bases fitting TRBD2. The ends lost 6 bases at V and 6 bases at J; junction bases unmatched: 10. The CDR3 contains 17 residues. The DNA for the CDR3 is TGTGCCAGCAGGGTCAGGACTAGCGGGGGACGGGCCGGGGAGCTGTTTTTT. Translating gives CASRVRTSGGRAGELFF.

The genes are TRBV9 and TRBJ2-4; no definite D call. The germline CDR1 and CDR2 sequences are SGDLS and YYNGEE. The CDR3 has 15 residues. The V gene lost 5 bases and the J gene lost 6 bases, with 18 bases spanning the gap. The CDR3 DNA reads TGTGCCAGCAGTCCCCGCGACGAGGCGCCAAACATTCAGTACTTC. It yields the protein CASSPRDEAPNIQYF.

The chain has TRBV5-1 and TRBJ2-7; D is possibly TRBD1 (5 bases). The germline CDR1 and CDR2 sequences are SGHRS and YFSETQ. CDR3 size: 13 residues. The germline V and J ends were trimmed by 4 bases and 3 bases, with 11 bases remaining between them. The CDR3: CASSVDSNYEQYV. CDR3 sequence (DNA): TGCGCCAGCAGCGTCGACAGTAACTACGAGCAGTACGTC.

The chain recombines TRBV5-5 with TRBJ2-7, with TRBD2 matching over 7 bases. The CDR3 extends over 13 amino acids. V trimming: 2 bases; J trimming: 5 bases; junction bases outside the gene matches: 4. CDR1 and CDR2 (germline): SGHKS, YYEKEE (reference sequence). CDR3 region: CASSFLAVDEQYV. CDR3 DNA sequence: TGTGCCAGCAGCTTTCTAGCGGTGGACGAGCAGTACGTC.

The chain employs TRBV7-9 and TRBJ1-4; no firm D call. The V end was cut by 5 bases, the J end by 0 bases, with 10 bases between. The CDR3 totals 15 residues. Germline V gene sequence: CDR1 SEHNR, CDR2 FQNEAQ (reference sequence). The CDR3 nucleotides are TGTGCCAGCAGCCCCAGGCATGCAACTAATGAAAAACTGTTTTTT. It encodes CASSPRHATNEKLFF.

The table lists this clonotype with a count of one. V is TRBV5-1 and J is TRBJ1-2, with no clear D. Trimming removed 9 bases at V and 0 bases at J, with 15 bases between. The CDR3 is 14 amino acids. Germline V CDR1 and CDR2: SGHRS, YFSETQ. The CDR3 DNA follows: TGCGCCACAGAGGAGACAAGGTCTAACTATGGCTACACCTTC. It specifies CATEETRSNYGYTF. Together with reference TRBV5-1 and TRBJ1-2, the CDR3 gives the full variable domain: KAGVTQTPRYLIKTRGQQVTLSCSPISGHRSVSWYQQTPGQGLQFLFEYFSETQRNKGNFPGRFSGRQFSNSRSEMNVSTLELGDSALYLCATEETRSNYGYTFGSGTRLTVV.

This clonotype was recorded at least ten times. The rearrangement joins TRBV27 to TRBJ1-1; no firm D call. Germline V lookup: CDR1 MNHEY, CDR2 SMNVEV (reference sequence). V lost 3 bases, J lost 0 bases, and 5 bases lay in between. The CDR3 covers 13 residues. The CDR3 sequence is CASSFSVNTEAFF. Here the CDR3 DNA reads TGTGCCAGCAGTTTTTCGGTGAACACTGAAGCTTTCTTT.

This clonotype was seen more than once but under ten times. V is TRBV25-1 and J is TRBJ1-4, with 7 bases that match TRBD1. The CDR3 consists of 14 residues. Germline V lookup: CDR1 MGHDK, CDR2 SYGVNS. With 6 bases clipped from V and 7 bases from J, the junction kept 8 bases outside the gene matches. CDR3 sequence reads: CASRTGAMGEKLFF. The CDR3 nucleotides are TGTGCCAGCAGAACAGGGGCTATGGGTGAAAAACTGTTTTTT. Supplemented by reference TRBV25-1 and TRBJ1-4, the full variable domain reads EADIYQTPRYLVIGTGKKITLECSQTMGHDKMYWYQQDPGMELHLIHYSYGVNSTEKGDLSSESTVSRIRTEHFPLTLESARPSHTSQYLCASRTGAMGEKLFFGSGTQLSVL.

This chain connects TRBV7-9 to TRBJ1-1, with D perhaps TRBD1 (6 bases). Trimming removed 2 bases from V and 2 bases from J, with 18 bases in between. The germline CDR1 and CDR2 sequences are SEHNR and FQNEAQ (reference sequence). This CDR3 has 17 amino acids. CDR3 nucleotides: TGTGCCAGCAGCTTAACCGGCTCCGGGACACCCAACACTGAAGCTTTCTTT. Encoded protein: CASSLTGSGTPNTEAFF.

This clonotype was seen more than once but under ten times. This chain links TRBV3-1 with TRBJ2-5; possible D gene TRBD2, 5 bases. Per germline, CDR1 LGHDT and CDR2 YNNKEL (reference sequence). Trimming pared 2 bases from V and 5 bases from J, leaving 15 bases between. This CDR3 is 15 amino acids long. The chain's CDR3 is CASSQIRLAGETQYF. The DNA for the CDR3 is TGTGCCAGCAGCCAAATTCGCCTAGCCGGCGAGACCCAGTACTTC.

The chain couples TRBV5-1 to TRBJ1-2; D unresolved. CDR3 length: 15 amino acids. Germline values: CDR1 SGHRS, CDR2 YFSETQ. V was shortened by 0 bases and J by 3 bases, with 12 bases between the two germline ends. As DNA, the CDR3 is TGCGCCAGCAGCTTGGTTCCGGGCCCGGACTATGGCTACACCTTC. This encodes CASSLVPGPDYGYTF.

This clonotype was counted ten times or more. This sequence joins TRBV11-2 and TRBJ2-1; D gene unclear. The germline CDR1 and CDR2 sequences are SGHAT and FQNNGV. V lost 6 bases to trimming and J lost 11 bases, with 8 bases between them. This CDR3 comprises 10 residues. For the CDR3, the DNA is TGTGCCAGCAGTCATACTCAGCAGTTCTTC. This sequence encodes CASSHTQQFF.

The chain joins TRBV7-2 to TRBJ2-7, with 10 bases fitting TRBD2. The J segment lost 6 bases and the V segment lost 2 bases, leaving 7 bases of the junction unmatched. The CDR3 is 15 amino acids. CDR1 and CDR2 (germline): SGHTA, FQGNSA. The CDR3: CASSLMSGGASEQYF. The CDR3, as DNA: TGTGCCAGCAGCTTAATGAGCGGGGGGGCCTCCGAGCAGTACTTC.

There are a few counts of this clonotype. The chain carries TRBV6-2 or TRBV6-3 and TRBJ2-7; D unresolved. Trimming pared 0 bases from V and 0 bases from J, leaving 9 bases between. The germline gives CDR1 MNHEY, CDR2 SVGEGT. CDR3 length: 15 residues. Written as DNA, the CDR3 is TGTGCCAGCAGTTACTCAGCGTTGGTCTCCTACGAGCAGTACGTC. It specifies CASSYSALVSYEQYV.

This clonotype appeared a few times. The chain uses TRBV29-1 and TRBJ2-1, with 10 bases identical to TRBD1. J was trimmed by 9 bases and V by 7 bases; bases with no gene match: 12. Per germline, CDR1 SQVTM and CDR2 ANQGSEA. CDR3 length: 14 residues. In DNA, the CDR3 is TGCAGCGCCGCCGGGACAGGGGTATACGGTGAGCAGTTCTTC. Translation: CSAAGTGVYGEQFF.

This clonotype was detected a few times. The V gene is TRBV28, the J gene TRBJ2-3, with 8 bases fitting TRBD2. Germline assignment: CDR1 MDHEN and CDR2 SYDVKM. The CDR3 covers 13 residues. With V trimmed by 6 bases and J by 3 bases, 2 bases remained unmatched. The CDR3 region has the DNA TGTGCCAGCAGCGCGGGAGGAACAGATACGCAGTATTTT. Protein: CASSAGGTDTQYF.

The table lists this clonotype with a few counts. This sequence joins TRBV28 and TRBJ1-4, with D possibly TRBD1 on 5 matching bases. CDR1 is MDHEN, CDR2 SYDVKM, per germline. Deletions cut 0 bases from V and 7 bases from J, with 12 bases between. CDR3 size: 15 residues. The CDR3 DNA reads as TGTGCCAGCAGTTTATGGTCCTCCGGGGGTGAAAAACTGTTTTTT. This sequence encodes CASSLWSSGGEKLFF. Variable domain in full (rest from reference TRBV28 and TRBJ1-4): DVKVTQSSRYLVKRTGEKVFLECVQDMDHENMFWYRQDPGLGLRLIYFSYDVKMKEKGDIPEGYSVSREKKERFSLILESASTNQTSMYLCASSLWSSGGEKLFFGSGTQLSVL.

This clonotype was detected only a few times. The rearrangement uses TRBV6-5 and TRBJ2-2, with D unresolved. Germline V gives CDR1 MNHEY, CDR2 SVGAGI. This CDR3 contains 17 residues. The V gene lost 0 bases and the J gene lost 4 bases, with 15 bases spanning the gap. CDR3 bases: TGTGCCAGCAGTTACTCGCCGGGTGGTGAAGTCACCGGGGAGCTGTTTTTT. Translating gives CASSYSPGGEVTGELFF.

This clonotype came up many times. The chain couples TRBV9 to TRBJ2-7; D unresolved. Between the trimmed V and J ends, which lost 3 bases and 2 bases, there was a span of 15 bases. This CDR3 has 15 residues. Germline V CDR1 and CDR2: SGDLS, YYNGEE. The CDR3 here is CASSADVSRAYEQYF. The CDR3 region has the DNA TGTGCCAGCAGCGCGGACGTCAGCCGGGCCTACGAGCAGTACTTC.